The rows below give T cell receptor beta chains drawn from one sample of a study of cytomegalovirus exposure and HLA in healthy donors. Only in-frame clones appear in the TCRdb table, and some are missing; sequencing was by immunoSEQ multiplex PCR. The data hold approximately 200,000 clones, with approximately 78% observed a single time. Sequenced sample: PBMCs. The receptor set was obtained from a woman in her forties or fifties in good health and CMV-seropositive. CDR3s include the opening cysteine and the closing phenylalanine or tryptophan. D genes are given only for firm matches. Expanded clones are given a class, and other clones once, few, many or no size at all.

TRBJ2-1 TRBD1 . TRBV6-5 CASSYFRDRSNEQFF TGTGCCAGCAGTTACTTCCGGGACAGAAGCAATGAGCAGTTCTTC
TRBJ1-2 TRBD1 . TRBV19 CASTRDSSNYGYTF TGTGCCAGTACTCGGGACAGTAGCAACTATGGCTACACCTTC
TRBJ2-1 . . TRBV10-1 CASSESLVSPEQFF TGCGCCAGCAGTGAGTCGTTAGTCTCCCCCGAGCAGTTCTTC
TRBJ2-3 . few TRBV14 CASSQRLTSTDTQYF TGTGCCAGCAGCCAAAGACTCACTAGCACAGATACGCAGTATTTT
TRBJ2-1 TRBD1 . TRBV5-4 CASSYPPGQRNEQFF TGTGCCAGCAGTTATCCCCCGGGACAGAGGAATGAGCAGTTCTTC
TRBJ2-1 TRBD2 . TRBV7-2 CASSPGLAGAYNEQFF TGTGCCAGCAGCCCCGGACTAGCGGGGGCCTACAATGAGCAGTTCTTC
TRBJ1-3 . . TRBV28 CASHSGQPGNIIYF TGTGCCAGCCACAGCGGACAGCCTGGAAACATCATATATTTT
TRBJ2-2 . few TRBV7-9 CASTEGGLRAGELFF TGTGCCAGCACCGAAGGAGGGTTGAGGGCCGGGGAGCTGTTTTTT
TRBJ1-2 TRBD1 . TRBV5-1 CASSPLRTGKGYTF TGCGCCAGCAGCCCCCTTAGGACAGGGAAAGGCTACACCTTC
TRBJ2-3 . . TRBV15 CATSRDLASRDTQYF TGTGCCACCAGCAGAGATCTAGCGTCCCGAGATACGCAGTATTTT
TRBJ2-7 . . TRBV28 CASSFAYEQYF TGTGCCAGCAGTTTCGCCTACGAGCAGTACTTC
TRBJ2-3 . . TRBV5-4 CASSTRTSITDTQYF TGTGCCAGCAGCACCCGGACATCGATCACAGATACGCAGTATTTT
TRBJ1-5 TRBD1 . TRBV28 CASSPTGEFHSNQPQHF TGTGCCAGCAGTCCTACAGGGGAATTCCATAGCAATCAGCCCCAGCATTTT
TRBJ2-1 . . TRBV30 CAWSVKAGFNEQFF TGTGCCTGGAGTGTAAAAGCGGGCTTTAATGAGCAGTTCTTC
TRBJ2-3 TRBD2 . TRBV25-1 CASSDSPAGGSDTQYF TGTGCCAGCAGTGACTCCCCTGCGGGAGGATCCGATACGCAGTATTTT
TRBJ2-1 TRBD1 few TRBV6-1 CASSPRDRGVDEQFF TGTGCCAGCAGTCCCCGGGACAGAGGGGTTGATGAGCAGTTCTTC
TRBJ1-2 . . TRBV5-8 CASSRGIVYGYTF TGTGCCAGCAGCCGAGGGATAGTCTATGGCTACACCTTC
TRBJ2-3 TRBD1 . TRBV5-4 CASSLVRDRSTDTQYF TGTGCCAGCAGCTTGGTACGGGACAGGAGCACAGATACGCAGTATTTT
TRBJ2-3 . . TRBV7-9 CASSPEGGGTDTQYF TGTGCCAGCAGCCCCGAGGGCGGGGGCACAGATACGCAGTATTTT
TRBJ2-2 TRBD1 few TRBV27 CASRRGTASVELFF TGTGCCAGCAGGAGAGGGACAGCGAGCGTGGAGCTGTTTTTT
TRBJ2-1 . . TRBV4-2 CASSQDNGPSDEQFF TGTGCCAGCAGCCAAGATAACGGACCTAGCGATGAGCAGTTCTTC
TRBJ2-4 TRBD2 . TRBV7-9 CASSRGGDKYF TGTGCCAGCAGCCGGGGGGGGGACAAGTACTTC
TRBJ2-7 TRBD1 . TRBV28 CASSPPGQGAREQYF TGTGCCAGCAGTCCCCCGGGACAGGGGGCGAGAGAGCAGTACTTC
TRBJ1-6 . . TRBV9 CASNRGQYNSPLHF TGTGCCAGCAACCGAGGGCAGTATAATTCACCCCTCCACTTT
TRBJ2-7 . . TRBV7-9 CSSRWSGDGEQYF TGTTCCAGCCGCTGGTCAGGGGACGGGGAGCAGTACTTC
TRBJ1-1 . . TRBV15 CATSSRVNTEAFF TGTGCCACCAGCAGCAGGGTGAACACTGAAGCTTTCTTT
TRBJ2-2 TRBD1 . TRBV19 CASSIISHSRGLTGELFF TGTGCCAGTAGTATAATTTCCCATTCCAGGGGGCTCACCGGGGAGCTGTTTTTT
TRBJ1-4 . . TRBV7-9 CASAWAGDEKLFF TGTGCCAGCGCCTGGGCAGGGGATGAAAAACTGTTTTTT
TRBJ2-6 . . TRBV5-1 CASSQYSGANGLTF TGCGCCAGCAGCCAATACTCTGGGGCCAACGGCCTGACTTTC
TRBJ2-5 TRBD2 . TRBV5-1 CASSLAGGTSLETQYF TGCGCCAGCAGCTTGGCCGGGGGGACTAGCCTCGAGACCCAGTACTTC
TRBJ2-3 . few TRBV5-1 CASSFRGPSTDTQYF TGCGCCAGCAGCTTCAGAGGGCCGAGCACAGATACGCAGTATTTT
TRBJ2-7 . . TRBV6-1 CASSRSRGEQYF TGTGCCAGCAGCCGATCTAGAGGCGAGCAGTACTTC
TRBJ1-6 . once TRBV2 CASSRTQDNSPLHF TGTGCCAGCAGTCGGACACAGGATAATTCACCCCTCCACTTT
TRBJ1-3 TRBD1 . TRBV5-4 CASSLAGGLGTIYF TGTGCCAGCAGCTTGGCAGGGGGGTTGGGCACCATATATTTT
TRBJ2-1 TRBD2 . TRBV4-1 CASTPATSGSYNEQFF TGCGCCAGCACCCCTGCCACTAGCGGTTCCTACAATGAGCAGTTCTTC
TRBJ2-5 . . TRBV4-1 CASSQGAGPQYF TGCGCCAGCAGCCAAGGAGCAGGTCCGCAGTACTTC
TRBJ2-1 TRBD1 . TRBV7-9 CASSLGVQGPYNEQFF TGTGCCAGCAGCTTAGGGGTACAGGGGCCCTACAATGAGCAGTTCTTC
TRBJ2-1 . . TRBV2 CASGMSSYNEQFF TGTGCCTCAGGGATGAGCTCCTACAATGAGCAGTTCTTC
TRBJ2-7 . . TRBV5-1 CASSLGAYEQYF TGCGCCAGCAGCTTAGGGGCCTACGAGCAGTACTTC
TRBJ2-1 . . TRBV18 CASSPPPGVVEFF TGTGCCAGCTCACCACCCCCCGGAGTCGTGGAGTTCTTC
TRBJ1-1 . . TRBV2 CASSRQTNTEAFF TGTGCCAGCAGTCGACAGACGAACACTGAAGCTTTCTTT
TRBJ1-2 TRBD1 . TRBV28 CASSSADRSNYGYTF TGTGCCAGCAGTTCTGCGGACAGGAGCAACTATGGCTACACCTTC
TRBJ2-7 TRBD2 . TRBV28 CASSTRGLAGGFGSYEQYF TGTGCCAGCAGTACGCGCGGACTAGCGGGAGGGTTTGGCTCCTACGAGCAGTACTTC
TRBJ1-4 TRBD1 . TRBV2 CASSLTGALFF TGTGCCAGCAGCCTGACAGGGGCACTGTTTTTT
TRBJ1-4 TRBD1 . TRBV5-1 CASSSGQGGREEKLFF TGCGCCAGCAGCTCGGGACAGGGGGGCAGGGAGGAAAAACTGTTTTTT
TRBJ1-2 . once TRBV11-2 CASSSPTHGYTF TGTGCCAGCAGCTCCCCTACGCATGGCTACACCTTC
TRBJ2-7 . . TRBV29-1 CSVEVRQGGEQYF TGCAGCGTTGAGGTGAGGCAGGGCGGCGAGCAGTACTTC
TRBJ2-7 . . TRBV2 CASSEDLYSYEQYF TGTGCCAGCAGTGAAGACCTCTACTCCTACGAGCAGTACTTC
TRBJ1-2 . . TRBV5-1 CASSLGSGAGYGYTF TGCGCCAGCAGCTTGGGATCAGGGGCAGGCTATGGCTACACCTTC
TRBJ2-3 . . TRBV10-3 CAISERYRTDTQYF TGTGCCATCAGTGAGAGATATCGGACAGATACGCAGTATTTT
TRBJ2-7 TRBD1 . TRBV5-6 CASSFPGQGGEQYF TGTGCCAGCAGCTTCCCGGGACAGGGGGGCGAGCAGTACTTC
TRBJ2-1 TRBD2 . TRBV19 CASSMGLAYNEQFF TGTGCCAGTAGTATGGGACTAGCCTACAATGAGCAGTTCTTC
TRBJ2-1 TRBD2 once TRBV6-5 CASSFRLAGRNEQFF TGTGCCAGCAGTTTTCGACTAGCGGGGCGGAATGAGCAGTTCTTC
TRBJ2-7 TRBD1 . TRBV11-2 CASSPRQGYEQYF TGTGCCAGCAGCCCCAGACAGGGCTACGAGCAGTACTTC
TRBJ2-7 . . TRBV7-8 CASSLSPGFAPYEQYF TGTGCCAGCAGCTTATCTCCGGGATTCGCCCCCTACGAGCAGTACTTC